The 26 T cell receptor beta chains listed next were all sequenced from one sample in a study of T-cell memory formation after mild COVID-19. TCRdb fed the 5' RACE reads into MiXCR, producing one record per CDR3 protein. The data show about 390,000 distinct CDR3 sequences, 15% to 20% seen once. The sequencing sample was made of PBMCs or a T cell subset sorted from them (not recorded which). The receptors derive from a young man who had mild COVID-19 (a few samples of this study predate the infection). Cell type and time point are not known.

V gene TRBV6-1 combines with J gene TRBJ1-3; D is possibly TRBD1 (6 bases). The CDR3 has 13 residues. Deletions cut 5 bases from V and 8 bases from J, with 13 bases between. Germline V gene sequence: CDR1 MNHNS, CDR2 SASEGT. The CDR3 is CASSSVPGDTIYF. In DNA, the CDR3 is TGTGCCAGCAGTTCGGTCCCAGGGGACACCATATATTTT.

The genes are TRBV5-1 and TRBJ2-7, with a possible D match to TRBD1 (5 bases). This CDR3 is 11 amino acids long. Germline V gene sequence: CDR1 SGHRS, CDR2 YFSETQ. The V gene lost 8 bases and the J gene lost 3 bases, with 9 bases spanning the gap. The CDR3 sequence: CARDKNYEQYV. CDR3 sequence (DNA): TGCGCCAGGGACAAAAACTACGAGCAGTACGTC.

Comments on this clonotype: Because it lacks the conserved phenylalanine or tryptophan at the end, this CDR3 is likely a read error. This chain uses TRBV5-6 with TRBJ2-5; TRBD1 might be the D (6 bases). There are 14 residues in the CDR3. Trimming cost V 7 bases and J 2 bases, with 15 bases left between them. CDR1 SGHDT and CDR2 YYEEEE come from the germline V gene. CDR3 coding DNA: TGTGCCAGCCTCCGGCAGGGGAGTCAAGAGACCCAGTACTTA. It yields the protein CASLRQGSQETQYL.

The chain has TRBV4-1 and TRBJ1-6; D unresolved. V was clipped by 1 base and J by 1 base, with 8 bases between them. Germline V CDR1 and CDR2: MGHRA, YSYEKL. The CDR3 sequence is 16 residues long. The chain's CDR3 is CASSQGEGSYNSPLHF. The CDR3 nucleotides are TGCGCCAGCAGCCAAGGTGAAGGGTCCTATAATTCACCCCTCCACTTT.

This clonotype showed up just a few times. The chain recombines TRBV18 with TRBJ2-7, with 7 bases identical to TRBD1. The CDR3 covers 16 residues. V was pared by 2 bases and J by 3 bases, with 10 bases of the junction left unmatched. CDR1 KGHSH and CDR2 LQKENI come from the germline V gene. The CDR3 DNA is TGTGCCAGCTCACCAGGGCAGGGCAGGGACAGCTACGAGCAGTACTTC. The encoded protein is CASSPGQGRDSYEQYF.

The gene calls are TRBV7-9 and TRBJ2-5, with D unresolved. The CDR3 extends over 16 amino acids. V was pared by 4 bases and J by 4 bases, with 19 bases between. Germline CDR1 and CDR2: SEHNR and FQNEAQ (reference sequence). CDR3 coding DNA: TGTGCCAGCAGCTCATACGAACAAGCGTTAAGAGAGACCCAGTACTTC. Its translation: CASSSYEQALRETQYF.

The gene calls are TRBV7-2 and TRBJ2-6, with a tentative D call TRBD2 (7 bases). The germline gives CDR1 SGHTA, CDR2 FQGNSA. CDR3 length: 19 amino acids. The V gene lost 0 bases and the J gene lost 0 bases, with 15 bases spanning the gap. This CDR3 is CASSLAWGGRSSGANVLTF. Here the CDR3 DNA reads TGTGCCAGCAGCTTAGCGTGGGGGGGGCGGAGCTCTGGGGCCAACGTCCTGACTTTC. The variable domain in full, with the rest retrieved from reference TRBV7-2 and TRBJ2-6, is GAGVSQSPSNKVTEKGKDVELRCDPISGHTALYWYRQSLGQGLEFLIYFQGNSAPDKSGLPSDRFSAERTGGSVSTLTIQRTQQEDSAVYLCASSLAWGGRSSGANVLTFGAGSRLTVL.

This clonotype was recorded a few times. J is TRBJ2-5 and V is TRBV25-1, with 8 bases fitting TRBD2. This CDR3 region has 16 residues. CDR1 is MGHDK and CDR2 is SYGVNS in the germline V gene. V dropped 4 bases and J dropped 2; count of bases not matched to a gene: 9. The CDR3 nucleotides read TGTGCCAGCAGTGGCCCGCAGCGGGGGCTTCAAGAGACCCAGTACTTC. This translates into CASSGPQRGLQETQYF.

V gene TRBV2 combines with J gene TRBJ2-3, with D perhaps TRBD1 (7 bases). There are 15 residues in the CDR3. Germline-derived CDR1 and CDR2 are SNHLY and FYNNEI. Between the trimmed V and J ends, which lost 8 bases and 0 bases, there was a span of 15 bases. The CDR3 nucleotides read TGTGCCAGCCCCTGGGGGGACAGAAGCACAGATACGCAGTATTTT. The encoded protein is CASPWGDRSTDTQYF.

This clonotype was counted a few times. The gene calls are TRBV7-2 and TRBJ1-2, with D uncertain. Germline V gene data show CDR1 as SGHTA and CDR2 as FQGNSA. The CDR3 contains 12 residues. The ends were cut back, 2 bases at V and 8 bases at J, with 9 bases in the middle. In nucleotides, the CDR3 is TGTGCCAGCAGCTTACTACAATCCGGCTACACCTTC. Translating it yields CASSLLQSGYTF.

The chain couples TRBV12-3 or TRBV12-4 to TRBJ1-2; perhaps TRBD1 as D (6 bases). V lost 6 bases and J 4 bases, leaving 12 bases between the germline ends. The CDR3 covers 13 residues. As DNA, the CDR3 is TGTGCCAGCAGACAGGGAAAAGGCTATGGCTACACCTTC. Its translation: CASRQGKGYGYTF.

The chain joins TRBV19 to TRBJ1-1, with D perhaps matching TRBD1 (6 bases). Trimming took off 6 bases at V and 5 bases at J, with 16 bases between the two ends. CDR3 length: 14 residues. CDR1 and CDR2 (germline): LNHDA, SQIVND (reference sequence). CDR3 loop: CASRTNRVGTEAFF. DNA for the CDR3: TGTGCCAGTAGAACAAACAGGGTTGGGACTGAAGCTTTCTTT.

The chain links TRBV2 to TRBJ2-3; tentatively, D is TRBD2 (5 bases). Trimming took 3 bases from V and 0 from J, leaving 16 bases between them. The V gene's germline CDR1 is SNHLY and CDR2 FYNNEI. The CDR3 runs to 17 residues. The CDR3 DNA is TGTGCCAGCAGTGATATATTCGGCGGCGGGAGCACAGATACGCAGTATTTT. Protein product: CASSDIFGGGSTDTQYF.

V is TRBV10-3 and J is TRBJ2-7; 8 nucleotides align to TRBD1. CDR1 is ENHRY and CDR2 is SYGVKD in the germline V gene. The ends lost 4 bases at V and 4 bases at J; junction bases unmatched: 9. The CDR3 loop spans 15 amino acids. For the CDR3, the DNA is TGTGCCATCAGTGCGATCGACAGGGGTCTATACGAGCAGTACGTC. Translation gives CAISAIDRGLYEQYV.

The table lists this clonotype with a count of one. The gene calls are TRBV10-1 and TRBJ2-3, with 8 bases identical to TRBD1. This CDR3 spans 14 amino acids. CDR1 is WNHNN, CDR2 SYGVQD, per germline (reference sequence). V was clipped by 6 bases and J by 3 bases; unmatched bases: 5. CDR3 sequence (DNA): TGCGCCAGCAGCCCAGGGGGCATTACAGATACGCAGTATTTT. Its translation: CASSPGGITDTQYF.

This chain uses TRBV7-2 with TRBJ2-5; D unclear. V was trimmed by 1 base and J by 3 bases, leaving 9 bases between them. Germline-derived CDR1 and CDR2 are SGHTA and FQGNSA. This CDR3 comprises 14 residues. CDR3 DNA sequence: TGTGCCAGCAGCTTAGTTGGAACTAAAGAGACCCAGTACTTC. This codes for CASSLVGTKETQYF.

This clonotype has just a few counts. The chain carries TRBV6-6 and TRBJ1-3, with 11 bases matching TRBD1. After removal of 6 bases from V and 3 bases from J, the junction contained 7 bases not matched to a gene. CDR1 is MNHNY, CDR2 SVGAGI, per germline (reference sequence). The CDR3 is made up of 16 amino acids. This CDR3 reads CASRPAGTGGGNTIYF. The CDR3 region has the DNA TGTGCCAGCAGGCCTGCCGGGACAGGGGGTGGAAACACCATATATTTT.

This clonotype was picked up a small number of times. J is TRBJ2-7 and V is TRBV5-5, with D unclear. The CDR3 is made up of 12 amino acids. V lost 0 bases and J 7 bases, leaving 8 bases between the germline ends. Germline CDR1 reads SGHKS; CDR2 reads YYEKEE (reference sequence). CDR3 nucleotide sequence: TGTGCCAGCAGCTTGGTACAGCTTGAGCAGTACTTC. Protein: CASSLVQLEQYF.

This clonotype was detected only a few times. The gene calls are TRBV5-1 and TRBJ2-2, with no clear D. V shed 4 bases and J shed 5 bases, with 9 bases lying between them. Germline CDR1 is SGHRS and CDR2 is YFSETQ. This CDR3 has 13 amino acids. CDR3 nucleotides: TGCGCCAGCAGCGAACCGAGTACCGGGGAGCTGTTTTTT. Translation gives CASSEPSTGELFF. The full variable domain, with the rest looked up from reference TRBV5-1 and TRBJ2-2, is KAGVTQTPRYLIKTRGQQVTLSCSPISGHRSVSWYQQTPGQGLQFLFEYFSETQRNKGNFPGRFSGRQFSNSRSEMNVSTLELGDSALYLCASSEPSTGELFFGEGSRLTVL.

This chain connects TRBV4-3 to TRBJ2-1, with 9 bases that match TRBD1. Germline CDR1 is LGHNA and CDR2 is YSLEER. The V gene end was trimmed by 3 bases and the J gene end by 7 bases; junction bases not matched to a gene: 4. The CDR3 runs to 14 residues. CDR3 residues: CASSHGDRANEQFF. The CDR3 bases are TGCGCCAGCAGCCATGGGGACAGGGCGAATGAGCAGTTCTTC.

CDR3 bases: TGCGCCAGCACCCTGGGGGGTTTCGAGAATACGCAGTATTTT. Protein product: CASTLGGFENTQYF. V and J are TRBV5-1 and TRBJ2-3; tentative D call: TRBD2 (6 bases). The CDR3 contains 14 residues. CDR1 and CDR2 from the germline V gene are SGHRS and YFSETQ. V was trimmed by 6 bases and J by 7 bases, leaving 18 bases between them.

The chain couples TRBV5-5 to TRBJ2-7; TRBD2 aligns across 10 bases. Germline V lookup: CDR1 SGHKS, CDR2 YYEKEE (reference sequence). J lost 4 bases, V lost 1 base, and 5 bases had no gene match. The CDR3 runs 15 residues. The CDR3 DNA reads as TGTGCCAGCAGCTTGTATCTAGCGGGGGTTTACGAGCAGTACGTC. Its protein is CASSLYLAGVYEQYV.

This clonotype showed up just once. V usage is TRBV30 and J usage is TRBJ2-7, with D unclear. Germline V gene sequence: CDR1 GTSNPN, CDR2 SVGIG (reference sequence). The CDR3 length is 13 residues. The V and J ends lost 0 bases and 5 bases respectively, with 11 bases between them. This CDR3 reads CAWSVRDDDEQYF. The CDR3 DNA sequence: TGTGCCTGGAGTGTACGAGATGACGACGAGCAGTACTTC.

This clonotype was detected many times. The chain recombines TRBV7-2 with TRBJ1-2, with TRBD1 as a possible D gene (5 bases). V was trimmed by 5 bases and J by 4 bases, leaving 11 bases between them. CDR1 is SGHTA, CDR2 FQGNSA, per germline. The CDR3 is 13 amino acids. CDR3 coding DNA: TGTGCCAGCAGCCGCGACAGCCTCTATGGCTACACCTTC. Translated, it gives CASSRDSLYGYTF.

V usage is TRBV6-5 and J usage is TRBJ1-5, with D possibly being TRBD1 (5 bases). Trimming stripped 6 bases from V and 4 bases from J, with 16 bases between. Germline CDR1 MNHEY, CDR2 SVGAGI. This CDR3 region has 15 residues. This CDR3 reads CASRRLSGGNQPQHF. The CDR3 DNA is TGTGCCAGCAGACGGTTGTCCGGGGGGAATCAGCCCCAGCATTTT.

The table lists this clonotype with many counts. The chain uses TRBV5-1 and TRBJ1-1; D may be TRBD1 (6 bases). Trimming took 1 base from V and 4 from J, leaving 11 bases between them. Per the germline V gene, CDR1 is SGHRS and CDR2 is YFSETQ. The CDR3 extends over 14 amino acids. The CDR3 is CASSLSGDGTEAFF. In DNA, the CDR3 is TGCGCCAGCAGCTTGTCAGGGGATGGCACTGAAGCTTTCTTT.